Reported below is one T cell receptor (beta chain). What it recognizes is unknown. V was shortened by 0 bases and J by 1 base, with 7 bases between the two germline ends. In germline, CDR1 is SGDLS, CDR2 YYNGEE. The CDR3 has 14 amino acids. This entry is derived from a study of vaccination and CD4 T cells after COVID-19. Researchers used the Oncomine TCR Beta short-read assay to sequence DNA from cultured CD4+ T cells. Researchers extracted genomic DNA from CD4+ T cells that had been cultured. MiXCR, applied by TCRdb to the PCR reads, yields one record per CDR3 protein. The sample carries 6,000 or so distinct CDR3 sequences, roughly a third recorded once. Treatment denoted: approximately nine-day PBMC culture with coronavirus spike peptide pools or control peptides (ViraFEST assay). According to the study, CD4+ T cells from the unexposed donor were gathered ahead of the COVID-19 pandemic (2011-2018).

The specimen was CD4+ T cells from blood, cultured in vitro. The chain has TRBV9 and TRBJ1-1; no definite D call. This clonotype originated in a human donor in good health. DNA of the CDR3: TGTGCCAGCAGCGTAGTGGCGGGGAACACTGAAGCTTTCTTT. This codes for CASSVVAGNTEAFF.